This passage covers 5 T cell receptor beta chains from one sample sequenced in a study of tumor and adjacent non-tumor tissue in lung cancer. The library came from three nested PCR rounds adapted from ARM-PCR protocols. TCRdb independently ran MiXCR on the multiplex PCR reads; one entry per CDR3 protein. Seen here are approximately 140,000 distinct CDR3 sequences, approximately 70% observed once, and the top ten hold around a sixth. No cell sorting was done before RNA was extracted from the tissue. The sample consisted of lung tumor tissue. These receptors were taken from a man aged 55 to 70 with small cell lung cancer.

In this sample, this clonotype turned up a few times. This chain connects TRBV29-1 to TRBJ2-5; 9 positions agree with TRBD2. The junction had 5 bases not matched to a gene; V was cut back by 2 bases and J by 4 bases. The CDR3 is made up of 14 amino acids. Germline values: CDR1 SQVTM, CDR2 ANQGSEA. For the CDR3, the DNA is TGCAGCGTTGAACTAGCGGGAAGAGCAGAGACCCAGTACTTC. Encoded protein: CSVELAGRAETQYF. The whole variable domain, filled in from reference TRBV29-1 and TRBJ2-5, reads SAVISQKPSRDICQRGTSLTIQCQVDSQVTMMFWYRQQPGQSLTLIATANQGSEATYESGFVIDKFPISRPNLTFSTLTVSNMSPEDSSIYLCSVELAGRAETQYFGPGTRLLVL.

As for this clonotype: A read error may account for a junction end that differs from germline. The J gene is TRBJ2-1, the V gene TRBV20-1, with 8 bases aligning to TRBD2. Per the germline V gene, CDR1 is DFQATT and CDR2 is SNEGSKA (reference sequence). This CDR3 has 17 residues. The CDR3 DNA sequence: TGCAGTGCTGGGTTGACTAGCGAAATGACCTCCTTCAATGAGCAGATCTTC. Translation: CSAGLTSEMTSFNEQIF.

On this clonotype: The junction shows a germline mismatch at one end, possibly a read error. This chain connects TRBV11-2 to TRBJ2-3; a weak D match, TRBD1 (5 bases). The CDR3 totals 12 residues. Germline V gene lookup returns CDR1 SGHAT and CDR2 FQNNGV. The CDR3 sequence: CVSSLVQGTQYF. Written as DNA, the CDR3 is TGTGTCAGCAGCTTAGTTCAGGGTACGCAGTATTTT.

This clonotype was found a few times. This sequence may be a read error, since a much larger clone differs from it by one base. V and J are TRBV5-1 and TRBJ2-2; D gene uncertain. CDR1 SGHRS and CDR2 YFSETQ come from the germline V gene. V lost 2 bases to trimming and J lost 0 bases, with 20 bases between them. The CDR3 runs to 19 residues. The CDR3 region is CASSFPKDKGTANTGELFF. In DNA form, the CDR3 reads TGCGCCAGCAGCTTTCCTAAAGACAAGGGCACCGCGAACACCGGGGAGCTGTTTTTT.

The V call is TRBV11-2, the J call TRBJ1-1; D not certain. Germline CDR1 is SGHAT and CDR2 is FQNNGV. CDR3 size: 13 residues. V dropped 0 bases and J dropped 13 bases, with 15 bases sitting between them. This CDR3 reads CASSLDQYTAGFF. CDR3 nucleotide sequence: TGTGCCAGCAGCTTAGATCAATACACTGCAGGTTTCTTT.